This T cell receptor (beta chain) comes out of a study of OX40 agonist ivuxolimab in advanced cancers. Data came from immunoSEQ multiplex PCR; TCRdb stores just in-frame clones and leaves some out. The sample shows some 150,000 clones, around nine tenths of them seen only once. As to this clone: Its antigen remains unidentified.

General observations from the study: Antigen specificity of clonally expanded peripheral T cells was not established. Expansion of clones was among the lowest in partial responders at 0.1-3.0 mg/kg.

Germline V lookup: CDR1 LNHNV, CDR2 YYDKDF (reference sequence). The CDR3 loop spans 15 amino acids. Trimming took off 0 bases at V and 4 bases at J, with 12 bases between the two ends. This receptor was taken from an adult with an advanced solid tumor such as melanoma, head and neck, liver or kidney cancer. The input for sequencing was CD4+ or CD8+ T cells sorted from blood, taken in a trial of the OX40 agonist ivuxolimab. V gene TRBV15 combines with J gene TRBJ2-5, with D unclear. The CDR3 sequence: CATSRDRTVGETQYF. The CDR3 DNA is TGTGCCACCAGCAGAGATAGAACAGTAGGAGAGACCCAGTACTTC. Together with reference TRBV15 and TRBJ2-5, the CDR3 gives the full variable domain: DAMVIQNPRYQVTQFGKPVTLSCSQTLNHNVMYWYQQKSSQAPKLLFHYYDKDFNNEADTPDNFQSRRPNTSFCFLDIRSPGLGDTAMYLCATSRDRTVGETQYFGPGTRLLVL.